What follows is one T cell receptor (beta chain) and its context. Produced via immunoSEQ multiplex PCR; TCRdb's table is partial and in-frame only. The repertoire holds around 340,000 clones, roughly 90% seen once, with over 1% in the top ten. This record comes from a study of blood T cell repertoires in COVID-19. Across the study: T cells, B-cell-depleted T cells, or PBMCs provided the cDNA or gDNA that served as material.

Someone with COVID-19 had been met by exposed participants within 2 weeks before study entry. This CDR3 spans 13 amino acids. In germline, CDR1 is SGHRS, CDR2 YFSETQ. V lost 3 bases, J lost 6 bases, and 13 bases lay in between. The gene calls are TRBV5-1 and TRBJ2-7; possibly TRBD1 for D (5 bases). The material sequenced was PBMCs or T cells enriched from blood (not recorded which). The TCR sequence derives from a woman between 25 and 40 years old who had been exposed to COVID-19. The CDR3 reads CASSYGQRGEQYF. The CDR3 nucleotides read TGCGCCAGCAGCTACGGACAACGTGGCGAGCAGTACTTC.